The clone carrying this TCR beta chain was found once. Sequencing was performed with immunoSEQ multiplex PCR; in TCRdb, only in-frame clones are kept and a portion is missing. The profile covers fewer than 200,000 clones, with roughly four fifths appearing a single time and approximately 12% taken by the ten largest. Seattle patients were enrolled during active infection and followed longitudinally. These data originate in a study of blood T cell repertoires in COVID-19. Study as a whole: COVID-19 samples collected from the United States, Italy and Spain covered acute and convalescent phases.

CDR3 size: 15 residues. The V gene lost 6 bases and the J gene lost 4 bases, with 17 bases spanning the gap. Germline CDR1 is SNHLY and CDR2 is FYNNEI. The TCR was taken from a woman older than 75 with COVID-19, enrolled during active disease. The chain has TRBV2 and TRBJ2-3; D ambiguous. Sequencing was done on a sample of peripheral blood. CDR3 nucleotides: TGTGCCAGCAGACGGAATCCACGAAGCGCAGATACGCAGTATTTT. It translates to CASRRNPRSADTQYF. The full variable domain, with the rest looked up from reference TRBV2 and TRBJ2-3, is EPEVTQTPSHQVTQMGQEVILRCVPISNHLYFYWYRQILGQKVEFLVSFYNNEISEKSEIFDDQFSVERPDGSNFTLKIRSTKLEDSAMYFCASRRNPRSADTQYFGPGTRLTVL.